The 8 T cell receptor beta chains in this list originate from one sample, sequenced in a study of shared clonotypes between healthy human individuals. The protocol was immunoSEQ multiplex PCR, while the TCRdb copy is restricted to in-frame clones and leaves out a portion. The sample has approximately 2,000,000 clones, 85% to 95% seen once. Material for sequencing was naive CD4+ T cells from PBMCs. Indicated subset: CD45RA+ positively selected. The receptors originated from a young man in good health. Some clones in this sample may be carry-over from other donors' samples.

This chain joins TRBV18 and TRBJ2-7; D unclear. Germline CDR1 KGHSH, CDR2 LQKENI. Trimming removed 0 bases from V and 3 bases from J, with 9 bases in between. CDR3 length equals 14 residues. CDR3 loop: CASSPPSQYYEQYF. The CDR3 DNA reads as TGTGCCAGCTCACCACCTTCCCAGTACTACGAGCAGTACTTC.

The rearrangement uses TRBV9 and TRBJ2-1; 9 bases are shared with TRBD2. With V trimmed by 3 bases and J by 2 bases, 3 bases remained unmatched. CDR3 length: 15 residues. The V gene's germline CDR1 is SGDLS and CDR2 YYNGEE. CDR3 DNA: TGTGCCAGCAGCGCCGGGACTAGCACCTACAATGAGCAGTTCTTC. Protein sequence: CASSAGTSTYNEQFF.

This clone has only one observation. V and J are TRBV5-4 and TRBJ2-1; 13 bases line up with TRBD2. The germline V gene encodes CDR1 SGHNT and CDR2 YYREEE (reference sequence). There are 16 residues in the CDR3. V shed 4 bases and J 8 bases; nucleotides not matched to a gene: 9. DNA for the CDR3: TGTGCCAGCAGCGGGACCGGGACTAGCGGGGCACATGAGCAGTTCTTC. Its translation: CASSGTGTSGAHEQFF.

The CDR3 reads CASSGKWGGATNEKLFF. The CDR3 DNA is TGTGCCAGCAGTGGAAAATGGGGTGGGGCAACTAATGAAAAACTGTTTTTT. The chain carries TRBV25-1 and TRBJ1-4; no clear D gene. Trimming took 4 bases from V and 0 from J, leaving 15 bases between them. This CDR3 spans 17 amino acids. Germline CDR1 is MGHDK and CDR2 is SYGVNS. Together with reference TRBV25-1 and TRBJ1-4, the CDR3 gives the full variable domain: EADIYQTPRYLVIGTGKKITLECSQTMGHDKMYWYQQDPGMELHLIHYSYGVNSTEKGDLSSESTVSRIRTEHFPLTLESARPSHTSQYLCASSGKWGGATNEKLFFGSGTQLSVL.

The chain employs TRBV7-2 and TRBJ2-7; 10 bases align to TRBD2. Germline CDR1 SGHTA, CDR2 FQGNSA. Trimming at V came to 6 bases and at J to 3 bases, leaving 11 bases not matched to a gene. The length of the CDR3 is 16 residues. The CDR3 sequence: CASRHKGRTSGYEQYF. DNA for the CDR3: TGTGCCAGCAGGCATAAAGGGCGGACTAGCGGCTACGAGCAGTACTTC. Complete variable domain (other parts from reference TRBV7-2 and TRBJ2-7): GAGVSQSPSNKVTEKGKDVELRCDPISGHTALYWYRQSLGQGLEFLIYFQGNSAPDKSGLPSDRFSAERTGGSVSTLTIQRTQQEDSAVYLCASRHKGRTSGYEQYFGPGTRLTVT.

J is TRBJ2-7 and V is TRBV7-9, with 16 bases lining up with TRBD2. The germline CDR1 and CDR2 sequences are SEHNR and FQNEAQ (reference sequence). The CDR3 runs to 15 residues. The trim removed 5 bases at V and 6 bases at J, leaving 4 bases unmatched. In nucleotides, the CDR3 is TGTGCCAGCAGCCGAGGGACTAGCGGGAGGGCCGAGCAGTACTTC. Translated, it gives CASSRGTSGRAEQYF.

The chain uses TRBV14 and TRBJ2-5; a possible D gene is TRBD1 (7 bases). Germline CDR1 reads SGHDN; CDR2 reads FVKESK. The ends were cut back, 4 bases at V and 7 bases at J, with 16 bases in the middle. The CDR3 runs to 14 residues. CDR3 nucleotides: TGTGCCAGCAGCCCAGGGGGGCCCTCAGGGACCCAGTACTTC. It encodes CASSPGGPSGTQYF.

This clone came up once. V and J are TRBV5-5 and TRBJ2-7, with 7 bases fitting TRBD1. V dropped 1 base and J dropped 6; count of bases not matched to a gene: 4. CDR3 length: 13 residues. CDR1 and CDR2 from the germline V gene are SGHKS and YYEKEE (reference sequence). In DNA, the CDR3 is TGTGCCAGCAGCTTGTGGGGACAGAGCGAGCAGTACTTC. Translation gives CASSLWGQSEQYF.